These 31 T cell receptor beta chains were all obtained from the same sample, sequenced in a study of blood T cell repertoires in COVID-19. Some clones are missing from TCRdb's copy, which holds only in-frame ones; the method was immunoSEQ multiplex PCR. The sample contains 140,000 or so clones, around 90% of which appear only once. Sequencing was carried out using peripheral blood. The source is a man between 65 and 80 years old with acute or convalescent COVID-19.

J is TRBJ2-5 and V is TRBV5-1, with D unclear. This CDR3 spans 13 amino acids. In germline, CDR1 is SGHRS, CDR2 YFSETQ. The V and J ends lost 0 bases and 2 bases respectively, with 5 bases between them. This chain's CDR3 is CASSLDQQETQYF. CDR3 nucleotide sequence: TGCGCCAGCAGCTTGGACCAGCAAGAGACCCAGTACTTC.

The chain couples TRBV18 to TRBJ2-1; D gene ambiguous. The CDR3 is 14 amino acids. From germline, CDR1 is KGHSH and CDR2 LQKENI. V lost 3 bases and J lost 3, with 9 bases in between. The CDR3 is CASSPSRGYNEQFF. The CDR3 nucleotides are TGTGCCAGCTCACCGTCCCGCGGCTACAATGAGCAGTTCTTC.

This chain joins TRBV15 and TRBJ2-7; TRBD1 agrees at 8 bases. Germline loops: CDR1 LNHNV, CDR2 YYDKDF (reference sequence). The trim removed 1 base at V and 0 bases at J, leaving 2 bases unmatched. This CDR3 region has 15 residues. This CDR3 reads CATSRGGTGSYEQYF. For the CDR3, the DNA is TGTGCCACCAGCAGAGGCGGGACAGGCTCCTACGAGCAGTACTTC.

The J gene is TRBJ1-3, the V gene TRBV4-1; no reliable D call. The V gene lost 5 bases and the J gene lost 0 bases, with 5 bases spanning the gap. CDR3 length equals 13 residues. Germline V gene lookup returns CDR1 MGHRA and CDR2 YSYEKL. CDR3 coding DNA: TGCGCCAGCAGCGGTAGCTCTGGAAACACCATATATTTT. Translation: CASSGSSGNTIYF.

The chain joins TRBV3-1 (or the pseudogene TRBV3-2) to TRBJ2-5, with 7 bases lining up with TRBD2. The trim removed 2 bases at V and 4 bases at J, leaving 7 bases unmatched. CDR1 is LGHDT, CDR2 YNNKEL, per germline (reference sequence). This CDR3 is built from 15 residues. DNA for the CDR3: TGTGCCAGCAGCCAAACTCTAGCGGAAGGAGAGACCCAGTACTTC. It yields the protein CASSQTLAEGETQYF.

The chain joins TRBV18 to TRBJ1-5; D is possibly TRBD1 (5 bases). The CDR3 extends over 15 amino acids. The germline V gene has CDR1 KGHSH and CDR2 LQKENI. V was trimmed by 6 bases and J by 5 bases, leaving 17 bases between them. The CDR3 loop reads CASSPRAGFDQPQHF. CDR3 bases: TGTGCCAGCTCCCCTCGGGCAGGGTTCGATCAGCCCCAGCATTTT.

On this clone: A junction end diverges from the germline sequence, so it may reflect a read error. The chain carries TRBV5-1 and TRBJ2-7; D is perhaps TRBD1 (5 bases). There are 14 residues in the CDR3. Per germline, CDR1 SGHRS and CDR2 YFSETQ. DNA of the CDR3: TGCGCCAGCACCTTGGGCCGTCCAGGGAACGAGCAGTACTTC. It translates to CASTLGRPGNEQYF.

For the CDR3, the DNA is TGTGCCAGCAGCCAAGGGGGACTAGCGGGAGGTGGTTTGGAGACCCAGTACTTC. This sequence encodes CASSQGGLAGGGLETQYF. The chain joins TRBV7-2 to TRBJ2-5, with 15 bases identical to TRBD2. Per germline, CDR1 SGHTA and CDR2 FQGNSA. The length of the CDR3 is 18 residues. The V segment lost 5 bases and the J segment 5 bases; nucleotides outside the gene matches: 12.

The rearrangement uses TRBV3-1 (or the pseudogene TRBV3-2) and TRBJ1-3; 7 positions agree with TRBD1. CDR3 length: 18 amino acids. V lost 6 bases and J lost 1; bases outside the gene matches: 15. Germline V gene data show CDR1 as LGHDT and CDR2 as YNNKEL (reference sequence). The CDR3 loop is CASSQQGATGLSGNTIYF. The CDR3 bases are TGTGCCAGCAGTCAACAGGGAGCGACAGGGTTGTCTGGAAACACCATATATTTT.

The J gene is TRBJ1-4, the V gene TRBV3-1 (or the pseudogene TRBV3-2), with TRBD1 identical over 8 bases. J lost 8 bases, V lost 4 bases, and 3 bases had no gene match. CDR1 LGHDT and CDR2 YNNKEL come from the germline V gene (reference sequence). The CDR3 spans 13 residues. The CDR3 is CASSLGQGEKLFF. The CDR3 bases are TGTGCCAGCAGCCTCGGACAGGGCGAAAAACTGTTTTTT.

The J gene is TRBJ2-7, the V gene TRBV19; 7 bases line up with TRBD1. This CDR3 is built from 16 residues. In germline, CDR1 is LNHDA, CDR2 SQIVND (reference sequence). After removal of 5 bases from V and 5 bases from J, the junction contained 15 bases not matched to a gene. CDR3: CASSLQKTGNRNEQYF. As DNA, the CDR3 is TGTGCCAGTAGTCTACAGAAGACAGGGAATAGAAACGAGCAGTACTTC.

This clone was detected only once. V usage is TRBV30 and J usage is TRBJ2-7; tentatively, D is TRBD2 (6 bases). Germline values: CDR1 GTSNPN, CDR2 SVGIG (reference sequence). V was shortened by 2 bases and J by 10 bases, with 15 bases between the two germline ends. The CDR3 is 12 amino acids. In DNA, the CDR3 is TGTGCCTGGAGTAAGGGAGCGGGCCACCAGTACTTC. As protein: CAWSKGAGHQYF.

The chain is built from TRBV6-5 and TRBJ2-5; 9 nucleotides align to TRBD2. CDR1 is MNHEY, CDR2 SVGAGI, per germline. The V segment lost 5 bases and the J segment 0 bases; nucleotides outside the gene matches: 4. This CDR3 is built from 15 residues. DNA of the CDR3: TGTGCCAGCAGTAGACTAGCGGCGTACCAAGAGACCCAGTACTTC. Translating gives CASSRLAAYQETQYF.

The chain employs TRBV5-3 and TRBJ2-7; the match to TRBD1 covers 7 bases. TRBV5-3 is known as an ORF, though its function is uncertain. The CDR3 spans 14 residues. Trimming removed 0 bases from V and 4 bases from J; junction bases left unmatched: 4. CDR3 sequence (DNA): TGTGCCAGAAGCTTGGGACAGGGAACGTACGAGCAGTACTTC. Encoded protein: CARSLGQGTYEQYF.

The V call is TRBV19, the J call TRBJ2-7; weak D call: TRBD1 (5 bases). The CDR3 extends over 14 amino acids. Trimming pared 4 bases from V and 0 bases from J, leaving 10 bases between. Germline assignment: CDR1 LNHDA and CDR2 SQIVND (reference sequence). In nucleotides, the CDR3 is TGTGCCAGTAGTACGCGGACAAGCTCCTACGAGCAGTACTTC. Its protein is CASSTRTSSYEQYF.

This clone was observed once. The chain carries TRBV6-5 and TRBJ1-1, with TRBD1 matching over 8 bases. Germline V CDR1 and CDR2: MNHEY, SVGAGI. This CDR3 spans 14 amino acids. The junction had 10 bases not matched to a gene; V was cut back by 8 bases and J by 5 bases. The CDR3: CASWAGGRITEAFF. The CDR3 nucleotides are TGTGCCAGCTGGGCAGGGGGCAGAATAACTGAAGCTTTCTTT.

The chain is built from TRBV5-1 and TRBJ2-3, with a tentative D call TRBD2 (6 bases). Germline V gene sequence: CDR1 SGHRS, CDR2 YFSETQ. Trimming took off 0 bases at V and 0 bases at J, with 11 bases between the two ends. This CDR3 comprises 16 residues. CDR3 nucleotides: TGCGCCAGCAGCTTGGTGCCGGGGGAAAGCACAGATACGCAGTATTTT. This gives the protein CASSLVPGESTDTQYF.

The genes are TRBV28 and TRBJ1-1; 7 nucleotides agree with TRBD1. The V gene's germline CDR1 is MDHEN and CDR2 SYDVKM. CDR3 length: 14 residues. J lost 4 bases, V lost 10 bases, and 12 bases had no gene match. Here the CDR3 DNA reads TGTGCCACCCACTCACAGGGGCGGATCACTGAAGCTTTCTTT. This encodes CATHSQGRITEAFF.

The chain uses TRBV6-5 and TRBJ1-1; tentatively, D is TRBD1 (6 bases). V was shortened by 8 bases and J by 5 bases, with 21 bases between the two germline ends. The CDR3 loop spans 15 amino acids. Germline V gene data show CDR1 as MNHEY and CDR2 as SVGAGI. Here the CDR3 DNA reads TGTGCCAGCCGAGACAGGCCCCCGTGGGGTACTGAAGCTTTCTTT. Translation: CASRDRPPWGTEAFF.

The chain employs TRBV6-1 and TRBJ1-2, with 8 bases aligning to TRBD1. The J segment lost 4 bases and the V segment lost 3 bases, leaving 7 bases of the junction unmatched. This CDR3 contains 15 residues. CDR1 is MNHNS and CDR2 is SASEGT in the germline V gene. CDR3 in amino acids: CASSEPGQAVYGYTF. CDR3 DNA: TGTGCCAGCAGTGAGCCGGGACAGGCGGTCTATGGCTACACCTTC.

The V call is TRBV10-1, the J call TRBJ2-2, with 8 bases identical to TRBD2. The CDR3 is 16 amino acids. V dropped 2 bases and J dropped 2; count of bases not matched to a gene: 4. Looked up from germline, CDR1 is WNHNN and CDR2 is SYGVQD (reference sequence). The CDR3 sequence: CASSEAGLVNTGELFF. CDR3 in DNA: TGCGCCAGCAGTGAGGCGGGACTAGTCAACACCGGGGAGCTGTTTTTT.

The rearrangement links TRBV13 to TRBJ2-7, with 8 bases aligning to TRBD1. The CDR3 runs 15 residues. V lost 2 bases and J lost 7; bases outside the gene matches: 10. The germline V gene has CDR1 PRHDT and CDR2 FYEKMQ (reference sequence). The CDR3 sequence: CASSLIRTGSGEQYF. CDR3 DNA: TGTGCCAGCAGCTTAATTAGGACAGGGTCAGGAGAGCAGTACTTC.

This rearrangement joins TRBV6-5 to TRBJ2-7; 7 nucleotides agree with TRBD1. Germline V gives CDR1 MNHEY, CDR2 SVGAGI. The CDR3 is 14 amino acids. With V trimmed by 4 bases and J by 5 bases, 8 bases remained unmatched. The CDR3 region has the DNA TGTGCCAGCAGTTTCAGGGGGTCTGAGAACGAGCAGTACTTC. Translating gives CASSFRGSENEQYF.

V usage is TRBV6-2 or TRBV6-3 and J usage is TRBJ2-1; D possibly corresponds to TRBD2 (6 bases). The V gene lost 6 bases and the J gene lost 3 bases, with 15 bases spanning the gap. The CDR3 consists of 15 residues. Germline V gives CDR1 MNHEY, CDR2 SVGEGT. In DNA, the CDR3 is TGTGCCAGCAGCGAGCGGGCCGGCCTCTACAATGAGCAGTTCTTC. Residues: CASSERAGLYNEQFF.

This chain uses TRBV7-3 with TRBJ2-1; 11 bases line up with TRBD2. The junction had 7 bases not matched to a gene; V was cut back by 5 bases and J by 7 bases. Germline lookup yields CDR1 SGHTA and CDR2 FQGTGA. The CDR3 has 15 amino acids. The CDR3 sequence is CASSLTSGSINEQFF. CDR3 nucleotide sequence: TGTGCCAGCAGCCTTACTAGCGGGAGTATAAATGAGCAGTTCTTC.

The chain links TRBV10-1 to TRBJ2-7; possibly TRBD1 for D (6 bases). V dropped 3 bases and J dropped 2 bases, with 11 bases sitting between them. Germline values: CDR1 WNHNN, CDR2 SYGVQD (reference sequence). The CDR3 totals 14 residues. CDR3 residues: CASSEGQGTYEQYF. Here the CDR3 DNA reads TGCGCCAGCAGTGAAGGGCAGGGGACCTACGAGCAGTACTTC.

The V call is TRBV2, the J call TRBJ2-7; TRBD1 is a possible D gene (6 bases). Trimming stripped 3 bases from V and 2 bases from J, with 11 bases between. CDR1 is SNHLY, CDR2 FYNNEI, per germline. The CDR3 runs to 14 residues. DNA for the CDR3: TGTGCCAGCAGTGATCCCAGGGGCCCCTACGAGCAGTACTTC. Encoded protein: CASSDPRGPYEQYF.

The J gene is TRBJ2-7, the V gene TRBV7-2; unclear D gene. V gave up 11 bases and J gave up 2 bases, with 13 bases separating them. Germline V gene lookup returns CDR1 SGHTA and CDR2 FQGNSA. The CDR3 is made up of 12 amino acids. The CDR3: CASYKEPYEQYF. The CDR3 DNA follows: TGTGCCTCTTATAAGGAGCCCTACGAGCAGTACTTC.

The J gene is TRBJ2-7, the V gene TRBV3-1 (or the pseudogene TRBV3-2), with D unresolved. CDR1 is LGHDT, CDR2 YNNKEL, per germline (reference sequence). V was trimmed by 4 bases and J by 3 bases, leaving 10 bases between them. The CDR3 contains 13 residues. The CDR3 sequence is CASSPQAFYEQYF. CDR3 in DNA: TGTGCCAGCAGCCCGCAGGCGTTCTACGAGCAGTACTTC.

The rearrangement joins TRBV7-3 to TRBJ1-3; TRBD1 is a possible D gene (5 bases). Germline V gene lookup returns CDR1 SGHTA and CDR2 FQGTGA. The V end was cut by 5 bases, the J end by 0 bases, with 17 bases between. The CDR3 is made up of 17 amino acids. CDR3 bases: TGTGCCAGCAGCCCAGTGGCGGGACCCTACTCTGGAAACACCATATATTTT. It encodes CASSPVAGPYSGNTIYF.

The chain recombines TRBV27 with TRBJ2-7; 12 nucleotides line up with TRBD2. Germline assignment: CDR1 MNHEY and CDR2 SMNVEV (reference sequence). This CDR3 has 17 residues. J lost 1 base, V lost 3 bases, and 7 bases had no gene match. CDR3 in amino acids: CASSFWTSGTGSYEQYF. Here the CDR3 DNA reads TGTGCCAGCAGTTTCTGGACTAGCGGGACAGGTTCCTACGAGCAGTACTTC.